Listed here are 17 T cell receptor beta chains from one sample, sequenced in a study of blood T cells in healthy people across ages. A second roughly 7 to 11 cycle PCR used barcoded and J-beta primers. TCRdb re-analysed the 5' RACE reads in MiXCR, keeping a single row per CDR3 protein. Found here are roughly 410,000 distinct CDR3 sequences, 45% to 60% of them singletons; the top ten hold 45% to 55%. The sample consisted of blood. The receptor source for this set is a man aged 55-75 years in good health.

The chain couples TRBV19 to TRBJ2-3; 8 bases agree with TRBD1. The CDR3 contains 16 residues. Germline V gene data show CDR1 as LNHDA and CDR2 as SQIVND (reference sequence). V lost 5 bases to trimming and J lost 2 bases; unmatched junction nucleotides: 9. CDR3 protein: CASSGEQGVDTDTQYF. CDR3 DNA sequence: TGTGCCAGTAGTGGAGAACAGGGGGTAGACACAGATACGCAGTATTTT.

V gene TRBV12-3 or TRBV12-4 combines with J gene TRBJ2-6; D tentatively fits TRBD1 or TRBD2 (5 bases each). This CDR3 is 18 amino acids long. V lost 6 bases and J lost 0, with 18 bases in between. CDR3 protein: CASSRSLGRGSGANVLTF. The CDR3 nucleotides read TGTGCCAGCAGCCGTAGCTTGGGACGGGGCTCTGGGGCCAACGTCCTGACTTTC.

V is TRBV30 and J is TRBJ2-2; weak D call: TRBD1 (7 bases). The CDR3 is 14 amino acids. With 2 bases removed from V and 7 bases from J, the gap between germline ends came to 14 bases. The V gene's germline CDR1 is GTSNPN and CDR2 SVGIG (reference sequence). CDR3 region: CAWSRNRGGGELFF. CDR3 sequence (DNA): TGTGCCTGGAGTCGCAACAGGGGAGGCGGGGAGCTGTTTTTT.

The V and J genes are TRBV9 and TRBJ1-2; 12 nucleotides agree with TRBD1. CDR3 size: 17 residues. Looked up from germline, CDR1 is SGDLS and CDR2 is YYNGEE. V lost 3 bases and J lost 5; bases outside the gene matches: 11. The CDR3 DNA reads as TGTGCCAGCAGCGCTCTAGGGACAGGGGGCGCTCGGTATGGCTACACCTTC. Amino acid sequence: CASSALGTGGARYGYTF.

The V call is TRBV12-3 or TRBV12-4, the J call TRBJ2-7; 7 positions agree with TRBD2. The CDR3 covers 14 residues. Trimming removed 3 bases from V and 1 base from J; junction bases left unmatched: 3. Here the CDR3 DNA reads TGTGCCAGCAGTTTTAGCGGGCCATCCTACGAGCAGTACTTC. Translated: CASSFSGPSYEQYF.

In its sample, this clonotype was seen a few times. The chain uses TRBV7-2 and TRBJ2-1; the D gene is possibly TRBD2 (6 bases). Trimming pared 2 bases from V and 2 bases from J, leaving 13 bases between. This CDR3 region has 16 residues. The germline gives CDR1 SGHTA, CDR2 FQGNSA. This chain's CDR3 is CASSLRGGGTYNEQFF. CDR3 DNA: TGTGCCAGCAGCTTACGGGGTGGGGGGACCTACAATGAGCAGTTCTTC.

V is TRBV20-1 and J is TRBJ2-2, with TRBD2 matching over 8 bases. Per the germline V gene, CDR1 is DFQATT and CDR2 is SNEGSKA (reference sequence). The CDR3 has 15 amino acids. V shed 0 bases, J shed 2 bases, and the junction held 2 bases outside the gene matches. The CDR3 loop reads CSARDTSGNTGELFF. In nucleotides, the CDR3 is TGCAGTGCTAGAGATACTAGCGGTAACACCGGGGAGCTGTTTTTT.

The chain employs TRBV28 and TRBJ2-5, with D maybe TRBD1 (5 bases). There are 14 residues in the CDR3. In germline, CDR1 is MDHEN, CDR2 SYDVKM. Deletions cut 2 bases from V and 2 bases from J, with 9 bases between. The CDR3 region has the DNA TGTGCCAGCAGTTTAATAGGGGTGCAAGAGACCCAGTACTTC. This encodes CASSLIGVQETQYF.

This CDR3 is CAISDTLAGEADTQYF. CDR3 sequence (DNA): TGTGCCATCAGTGATACACTAGCGGGAGAGGCAGATACGCAGTATTTT. The chain joins TRBV10-3 to TRBJ2-3; 11 nucleotides match TRBD2. The trim removed 3 bases at V and 4 bases at J, leaving 6 bases unmatched. CDR1 is ENHRY, CDR2 SYGVKD, per germline. The CDR3 extends over 16 amino acids.

J is TRBJ2-7 and V is TRBV20-1, with 7 bases fitting TRBD1. The J call is in doubt because the DNA end fits TRBJ2-5 better. CDR1 and CDR2 (germline): DFQATT, SNEGSKA (reference sequence). The CDR3 extends over 15 amino acids. The CDR3 nucleotides read TGCAGTGCCGGAGACAGGGTCGGCCACAGGGAGACCCAGTACTTC. It yields the protein CSAGDRVGHRETQYF.

This clonotype has just one count. The chain has TRBV11-2 and TRBJ2-3, with 8 bases aligning to TRBD2. The J segment lost 3 bases and the V segment lost 3 bases, leaving 8 bases of the junction unmatched. CDR1 is SGHAT and CDR2 is FQNNGV in the germline V gene. This CDR3 has 16 residues. In DNA form, the CDR3 reads TGTGCCAGCAGCTTTAGGTCAGCGGGAGTTACAGATACGCAGTATTTT. Translation: CASSFRSAGVTDTQYF.

In regard to this clonotype: Relative to the germline gene, one junction end is altered; a read error may explain this. The chain links TRBV7-2 to TRBJ2-3; no definite D call. The length of the CDR3 is 11 residues. Per the germline V gene, CDR1 is SGHTA and CDR2 is FQGNSA. The CDR3 DNA reads as TGTGCCGGCAGCGAAACAGATACGCAGTATTTT. It is translated as CAGSETDTQYF.

V gene TRBV20-1 combines with J gene TRBJ1-5; 9 positions agree with TRBD1. V shed 0 bases and J 6 bases; nucleotides not matched to a gene: 6. This CDR3 spans 15 amino acids. Germline assignment: CDR1 DFQATT and CDR2 SNEGSKA (reference sequence). CDR3 DNA sequence: TGCAGTGCTAGAGATGGGACAGGGATCCCTCAGCCCCAGCATTTT. Residues: CSARDGTGIPQPQHF.

The rearrangement uses TRBV29-1 and TRBJ2-7, with D hard to call. Germline CDR1 and CDR2: SQVTM and ANQGSEA. Trimming took off 0 bases at V and 6 bases at J, with 18 bases between the two ends. The CDR3 has 15 residues. CDR3 in amino acids: CSVEDLGAAKGEQYF. CDR3 bases: TGCAGCGTTGAAGATCTAGGTGCGGCGAAGGGCGAGCAGTACTTC.

The genes are TRBV7-8 and TRBJ1-2; D gene uncertain. CDR1 and CDR2 from the germline V gene are SGHVS and FQNEAQ. V was trimmed by 1 base and J by 5 bases, leaving 8 bases between them. This CDR3 spans 13 amino acids. In DNA form, the CDR3 reads TGTGCCAGCAGCTTAGAGCTCGTGTATGGCTACACCTTC. Its translation is CASSLELVYGYTF. The full variable domain, with the rest looked up from reference TRBV7-8 and TRBJ1-2, is GAGVSQSPRYKVAKRGQDVALRCDPISGHVSLFWYQQALGQGPEFLTYFQNEAQLDKSGLPSDRFFAERPEGSVSTLKIQRTQQEDSAVYLCASSLELVYGYTFGSGTRLTVV.

DNA for the CDR3: TGCGCCAGCAGCCAAATAGGGCCCCGGGCAGATACGCAGTATTTT. Translating gives CASSQIGPRADTQYF. V usage is TRBV4-1 and J usage is TRBJ2-3; no clear D gene. Trimming shortened V by 2 bases and J by 4 bases, and 13 bases separated the two germline ends. Germline-derived CDR1 and CDR2 are MGHRA and YSYEKL. This CDR3 is 15 amino acids long.

This chain joins TRBV5-6 and TRBJ2-4; 7 positions match TRBD1. With V trimmed by 4 bases and J by 9 bases, 10 bases remained unmatched. The CDR3 length is 14 residues. The germline gives CDR1 SGHDT, CDR2 YYEEEE. In DNA form, the CDR3 reads TGTGCCAGCAGCGCCTGGACAGGAACGGGCATTCAGTACTTC. Protein: CASSAWTGTGIQYF.